These 4 T cell receptor beta chains share one sample of origin, sequenced in a study of blood T cells in healthy people across ages. A second about 6 to 11 cycle PCR used barcoded and J-beta primers. TCRdb independently ran MiXCR on the 5' RACE reads; one entry per CDR3 protein. Of approximately 800,000 distinct CDR3 sequences in the sample, about 53% were seen once. Sequencing input: blood. The receptors here all came from a man at least 80 years old in good health.

J is TRBJ1-1 and V is TRBV5-8, with D maybe TRBD1 (6 bases). The CDR3 runs to 12 residues. Trimming removed 6 bases from V and 3 bases from J, with 9 bases in between. CDR1 and CDR2 (germline): SGHTS, YDEGEE. CDR3 nucleotide sequence: TGTGCCAGCACCAGGGGAGACACTGAAGCTTTCTTT. Residues: CASTRGDTEAFF.

This clonotype was seen only a few times. This rearrangement joins TRBV2 to TRBJ2-7, with unresolved D. Germline V gene data show CDR1 as SNHLY and CDR2 as FYNNEI. The CDR3 totals 12 residues. The ends were cut back, 2 bases at V and 4 bases at J, with 6 bases in the middle. The CDR3 DNA sequence: TGTGCCAGCAGTGAAATCCGTTACGAGCAGTACTTC. Amino acids: CASSEIRYEQYF.

V is TRBV6-1 and J is TRBJ2-7; D remains ambiguous. This CDR3 comprises 12 residues. The germline CDR1 and CDR2 sequences are MNHNS and SASEGT. V gave up 7 bases and J gave up 1 base, with 8 bases separating them. As DNA, the CDR3 is TGTGCCAGCATAGGCCGATCCTACGAGCAGTACTTC. Residues: CASIGRSYEQYF.

The V gene is TRBV7-2, the J gene TRBJ1-1, with D possibly matching TRBD1 (5 bases). Germline V gene sequence: CDR1 SGHTA, CDR2 FQGNSA. Deletions cut 0 bases from V and 7 bases from J, with 12 bases between. CDR3 length equals 14 residues. Here the CDR3 reads CASSLAGGDGEAFF. CDR3 coding DNA: TGTGCCAGCAGCTTAGCGGGAGGGGACGGTGAAGCTTTCTTT.